This T cell receptor (beta chain) originates from a study of shared clonotypes between healthy human individuals. Trimming left V 2 bases short and J 4 bases short, with 8 bases between. The CDR3 is 13 amino acids. CDR1 MDHEN and CDR2 SYDVKM come from the germline V gene. The naive CD8 subset, CD45RO-negative cells positively selected for CCR7, excluded terminally differentiated effector memory CD45RA+ cells. Healthy HIV-negative adults without recent acute infections or vaccinations served as donors. Under the authors' procedure: As immunoSEQ supplied junction-only sequences (without quality scores), filtering differed. Repertoires were generated with immunoSEQ multiplex PCR, while TCRdb's copy carries only in-frame clones and drops some. V and J calls and clone size are those listed in that table; D and trimming were worked out from the DNA. The sample carries around 560,000 clones, approximately 95% recorded once.

V is TRBV28 and J is TRBJ1-1; no clear D gene. This TCR was recovered from a woman in her 30s in good health. Sequenced material: naive CD8+ T cells sorted from blood. The CDR3 loop reads CASSLTWGTEAFF. The CDR3 DNA follows: TGTGCCAGCAGTTTAACTTGGGGCACTGAAGCTTTCTTT. The full variable domain, with the rest looked up from reference TRBV28 and TRBJ1-1, is DVKVTQSSRYLVKRTGEKVFLECVQDMDHENMFWYRQDPGLGLRLIYFSYDVKMKEKGDIPEGYSVSREKKERFSLILESASTNQTSMYLCASSLTWGTEAFFGQGTRLTVV.